These 6 T cell receptor beta chains were all obtained from the same sample, sequenced in a study of regulatory and conventional T cells in RAG deficiency. Conventional CD4+ T cells were sorted from blood as CD25-low CD127-high cells. Here immunoSEQ multiplex PCR was the method, and the copy in TCRdb shows in-frame clones only, minus some. The table records some 21,000 clones, 85% to 95% of them present only once. This sample was also put to use in a study of regulatory T cells. That work states: Amplification used 52 TRBV primers and 13 TRBJ primers.

Material: CD4+ T cells sorted from blood. Receptor source: a human donor in good health.

The rearrangement joins TRBV19 to TRBJ1-5, with TRBD1 as a possible D gene (5 bases). The CDR3 is made up of 14 amino acids. Trimming left V 0 bases short and J 5 bases short, with 8 bases between. The germline V gene has CDR1 LNHDA and CDR2 SQIVND (reference sequence). CDR3 amino acids: CASSIESGYQPQHF. For the CDR3, the DNA is TGTGCCAGTAGTATAGAGTCAGGGTATCAGCCCCAGCATTTT.

The chain has TRBV4-1 and TRBJ2-3, with 8 bases identical to TRBD2. The V and J ends lost 0 bases and 1 base, in that order; junction bases with no gene match: 6. The germline CDR1 and CDR2 sequences are MGHRA and YSYEKL. The CDR3 runs 17 residues. The CDR3 is CASSQESTSDGTDTQYF. The CDR3 nucleotides are TGCGCCAGCAGCCAAGAATCGACTAGCGATGGCACAGATACGCAGTATTTT.

The CDR3 sequence is CASSNRQFSGANVLTF. The DNA for the CDR3 is TGTGCCAGTAGTAACCGACAGTTCTCTGGGGCCAACGTCCTGACTTTC. This sequence joins TRBV19 and TRBJ2-6; D is perhaps TRBD1 (5 bases). Trimming cost V 4 bases and J 0 bases, with 10 bases left between them. Germline CDR1 reads LNHDA; CDR2 reads SQIVND (reference sequence). The CDR3 is 16 amino acids.

This chain joins TRBV14 and TRBJ1-3; D is undetermined. There are 16 residues in the CDR3. CDR1 is SGHDN, CDR2 FVKESK, per germline. Trimming stripped 1 base from V and 2 bases from J, with 12 bases between. Here the CDR3 reads CASSQVVGRAGNTIYF. CDR3 DNA: TGTGCCAGCAGCCAAGTTGTCGGTCGCGCTGGAAACACCATATATTTT.

This chain uses TRBV12-5 with TRBJ1-5; D is ambiguous. The germline gives CDR1 LGHNT, CDR2 FRNRAP. V was pared by 2 bases and J by 4 bases, with 3 bases between. The CDR3 has 12 residues. The CDR3 here is CASGLLNQPQHF. DNA for the CDR3: TGTGCTAGTGGTTTGTTGAATCAGCCCCAGCATTTT. Using reference TRBV12-5 and TRBJ1-5 for the parts outside the CDR3, the full variable domain is DARVTQTPRHKVTEMGQEVTMRCQPILGHNTVFWYRQTMMQGLELLAYFRNRAPLDDSGMPKDRFSAEMPDATLATLKIQPSEPRDSAVYFCASGLLNQPQHFGDGTRLSIL.

The V gene is TRBV6-5, the J gene TRBJ1-2; D is possibly TRBD1 (6 bases). V was pared by 5 bases and J by 3 bases, with 13 bases between. The CDR3 loop spans 14 amino acids. Germline lookup yields CDR1 MNHEY and CDR2 SVGAGI. The CDR3 is CASSRSRGDYGYTF. The CDR3 DNA follows: TGTGCCAGCAGTAGGAGCAGGGGAGACTATGGCTACACCTTC.